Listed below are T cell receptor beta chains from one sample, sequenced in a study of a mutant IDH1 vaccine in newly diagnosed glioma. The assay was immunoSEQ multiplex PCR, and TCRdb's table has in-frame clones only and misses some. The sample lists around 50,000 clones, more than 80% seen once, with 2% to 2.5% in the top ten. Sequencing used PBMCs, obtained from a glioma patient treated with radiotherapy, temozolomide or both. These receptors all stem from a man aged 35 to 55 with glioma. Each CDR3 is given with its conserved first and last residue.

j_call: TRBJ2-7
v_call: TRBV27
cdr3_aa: CASSKTGLEDYEQYF

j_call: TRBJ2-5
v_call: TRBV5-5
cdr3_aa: CASSLNRETQYF

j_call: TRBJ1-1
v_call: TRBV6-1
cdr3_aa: CASSEAGGVNTEAFF

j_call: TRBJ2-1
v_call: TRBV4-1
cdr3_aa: CASTRESVAGGYNEQFF

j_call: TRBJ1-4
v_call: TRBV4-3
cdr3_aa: CASSPTGETNEKLFF

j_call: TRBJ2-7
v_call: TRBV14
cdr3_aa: CASSQAGTSGSYEQYF

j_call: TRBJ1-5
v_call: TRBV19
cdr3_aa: CASSIGWDRVNQPQHF

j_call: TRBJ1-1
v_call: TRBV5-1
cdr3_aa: CASSSRGEGTEAFF

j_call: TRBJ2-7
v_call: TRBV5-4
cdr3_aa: CASSRRTSGANSYEQYF

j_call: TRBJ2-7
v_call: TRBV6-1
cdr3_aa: CATSPRGYEQYF

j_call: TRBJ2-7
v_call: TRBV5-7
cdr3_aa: CASSFPGATSYEQYF

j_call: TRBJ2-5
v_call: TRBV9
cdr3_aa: CASSVDGDFQETQYF

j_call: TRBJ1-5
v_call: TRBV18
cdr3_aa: CASSQGQGNNQPQHF

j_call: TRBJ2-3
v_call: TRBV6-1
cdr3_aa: CASSETSGTTDTQYF

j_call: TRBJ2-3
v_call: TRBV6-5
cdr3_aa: CATLHRGSDTQYF

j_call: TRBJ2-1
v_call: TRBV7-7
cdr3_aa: CASSPGLAAYNEQFF

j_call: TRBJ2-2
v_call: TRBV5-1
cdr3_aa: CASSTRQGSTGELFF

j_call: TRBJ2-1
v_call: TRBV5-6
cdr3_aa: CASSERYEQFF

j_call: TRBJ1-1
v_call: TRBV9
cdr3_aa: CASSAADRPTNTEAFF

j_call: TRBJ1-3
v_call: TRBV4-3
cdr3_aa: CASSQDRDSSGNTIYF

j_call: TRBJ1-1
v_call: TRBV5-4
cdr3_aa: CASSVKQGNTEAFF

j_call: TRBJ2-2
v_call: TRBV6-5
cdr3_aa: CASRSSGPTGELFF

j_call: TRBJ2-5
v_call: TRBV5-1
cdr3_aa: CASSLGPRVQETQYF

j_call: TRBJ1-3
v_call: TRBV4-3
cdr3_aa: CASSLTDRNTIYF

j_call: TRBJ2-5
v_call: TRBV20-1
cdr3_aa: CSALDRETQYF

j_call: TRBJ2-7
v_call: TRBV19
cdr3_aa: CASSIEGSGEQYF

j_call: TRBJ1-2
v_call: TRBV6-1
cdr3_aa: CASPGQNLYGYTF

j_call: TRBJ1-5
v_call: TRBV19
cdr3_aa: CASKSGWNQPQHF

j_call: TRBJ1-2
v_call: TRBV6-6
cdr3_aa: CASRIRGGGAVYGYTF

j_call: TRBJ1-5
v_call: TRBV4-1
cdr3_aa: CASSRSLGQGYQPQHF

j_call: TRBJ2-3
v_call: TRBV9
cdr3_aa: CASSPEGATDTQYF

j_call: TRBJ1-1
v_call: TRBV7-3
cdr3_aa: CASSLSSQGNTEAFF

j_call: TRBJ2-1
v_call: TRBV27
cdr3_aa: CASGLSSTAYNEQFF

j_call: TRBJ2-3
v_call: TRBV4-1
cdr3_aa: CASSQDSGLFTDTQYF

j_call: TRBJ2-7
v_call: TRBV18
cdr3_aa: CASSLARGGEQYF

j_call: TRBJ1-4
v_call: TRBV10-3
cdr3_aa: CAISEGTGGDEKLFF

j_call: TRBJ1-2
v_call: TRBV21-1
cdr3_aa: CASSKRRIIPYGYTF

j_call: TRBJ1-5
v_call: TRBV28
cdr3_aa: CASSTGGAGNQPQHF

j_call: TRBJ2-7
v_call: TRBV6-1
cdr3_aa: CASSEAGGRGYEQYF

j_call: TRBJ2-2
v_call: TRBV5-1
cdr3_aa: CASSSRDLKNTGELFF

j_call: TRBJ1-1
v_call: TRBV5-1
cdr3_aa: CASSLGAAEAFF

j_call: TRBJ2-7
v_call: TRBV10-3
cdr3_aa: CAISHPGTNYEQYF

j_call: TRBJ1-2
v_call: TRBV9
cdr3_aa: CASIGVGTGGVYGYTF